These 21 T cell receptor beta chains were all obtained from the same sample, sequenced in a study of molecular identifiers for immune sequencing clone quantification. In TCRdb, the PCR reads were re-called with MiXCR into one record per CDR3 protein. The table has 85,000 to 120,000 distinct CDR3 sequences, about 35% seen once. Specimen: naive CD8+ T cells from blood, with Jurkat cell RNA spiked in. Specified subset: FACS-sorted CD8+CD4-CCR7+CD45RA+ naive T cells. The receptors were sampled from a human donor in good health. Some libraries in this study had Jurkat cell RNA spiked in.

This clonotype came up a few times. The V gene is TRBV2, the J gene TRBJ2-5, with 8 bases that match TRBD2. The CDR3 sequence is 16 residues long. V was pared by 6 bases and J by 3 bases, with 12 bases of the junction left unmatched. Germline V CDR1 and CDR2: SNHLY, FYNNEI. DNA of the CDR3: TGTGCCAGCAGAGGCGGGGGGCCCTCCTTAAAAGAGACCCAGTACTTC. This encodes CASRGGGPSLKETQYF.

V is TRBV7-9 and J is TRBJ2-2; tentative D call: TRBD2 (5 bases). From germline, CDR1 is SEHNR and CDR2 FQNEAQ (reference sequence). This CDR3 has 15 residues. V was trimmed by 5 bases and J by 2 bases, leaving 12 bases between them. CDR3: CASSQSGINTGELFF. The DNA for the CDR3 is TGTGCCAGCAGCCAAAGCGGAATAAACACCGGGGAGCTGTTTTTT. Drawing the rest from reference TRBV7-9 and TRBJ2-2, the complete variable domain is DTGVSQNPRHKITKRGQNVTFRCDPISEHNRLYWYRQTLGQGPEFLTYFQNEAQLEKSRLLSDRFSAERPKGSFSTLEIQRTEQGDSAMYLCASSQSGINTGELFFGEGSRLTVL.

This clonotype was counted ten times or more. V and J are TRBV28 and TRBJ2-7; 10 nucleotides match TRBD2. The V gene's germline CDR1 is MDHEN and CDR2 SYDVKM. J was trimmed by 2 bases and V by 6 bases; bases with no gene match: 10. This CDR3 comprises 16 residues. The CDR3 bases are TGTGCCAGCAGCTACGGACTAGCGGCTTATACCTACGAGCAGTACTTC. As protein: CASSYGLAAYTYEQYF.

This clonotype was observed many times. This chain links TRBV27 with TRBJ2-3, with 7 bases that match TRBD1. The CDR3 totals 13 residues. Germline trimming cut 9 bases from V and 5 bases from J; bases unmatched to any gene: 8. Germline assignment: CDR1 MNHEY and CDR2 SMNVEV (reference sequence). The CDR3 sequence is CASSEGGRDTQYF. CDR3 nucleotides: TGTGCCAGTTCAGAAGGGGGCCGAGATACGCAGTATTTT.

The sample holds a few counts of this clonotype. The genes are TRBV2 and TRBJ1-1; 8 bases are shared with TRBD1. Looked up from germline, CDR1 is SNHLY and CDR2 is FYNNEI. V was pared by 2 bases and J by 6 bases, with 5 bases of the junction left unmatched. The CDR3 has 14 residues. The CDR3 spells CASSELDREPEAFF. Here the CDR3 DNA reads TGTGCCAGCAGTGAACTGGACAGGGAACCTGAAGCTTTCTTT.

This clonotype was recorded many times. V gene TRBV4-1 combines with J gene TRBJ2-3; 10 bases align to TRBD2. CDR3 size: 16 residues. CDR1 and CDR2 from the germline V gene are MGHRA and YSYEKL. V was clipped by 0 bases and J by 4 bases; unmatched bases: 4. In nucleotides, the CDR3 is TGCGCCAGCAGCCAAGAGGTAGCGGGAGGCCCAGATACGCAGTATTTT. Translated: CASSQEVAGGPDTQYF.

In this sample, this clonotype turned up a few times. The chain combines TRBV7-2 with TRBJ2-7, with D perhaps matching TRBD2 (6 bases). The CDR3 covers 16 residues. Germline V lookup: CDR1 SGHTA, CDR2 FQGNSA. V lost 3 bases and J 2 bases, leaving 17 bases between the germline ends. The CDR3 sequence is CASSLFLGGVTYEQYF. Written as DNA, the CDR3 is TGTGCCAGCAGCTTGTTTCTAGGCGGGGTAACCTACGAGCAGTACTTC.

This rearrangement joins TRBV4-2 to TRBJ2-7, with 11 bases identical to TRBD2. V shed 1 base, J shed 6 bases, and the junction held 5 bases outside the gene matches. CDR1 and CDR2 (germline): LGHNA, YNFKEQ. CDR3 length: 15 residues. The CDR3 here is CASSQVGLAVGEQYF. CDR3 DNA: TGTGCCAGCAGCCAAGTGGGACTAGCGGTTGGCGAGCAGTACTTC.

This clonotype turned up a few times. CDR3 nucleotide sequence: TGTGCCAGCAGCTTGGGTCAGGGCTTTTGGGAGCAGTACTTC. It codes for CASSLGQGFWEQYF. The rearrangement joins TRBV5-6 to TRBJ2-7; possible D gene TRBD1, 5 bases. Germline loops: CDR1 SGHDT, CDR2 YYEEEE. The CDR3 spans 14 residues. Trimming took off 0 bases at V and 7 bases at J, with 14 bases between the two ends.

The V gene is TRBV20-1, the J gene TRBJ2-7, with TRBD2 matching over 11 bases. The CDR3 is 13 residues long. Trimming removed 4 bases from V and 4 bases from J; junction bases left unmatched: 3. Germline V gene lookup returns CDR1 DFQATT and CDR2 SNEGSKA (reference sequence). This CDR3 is CSATGTSGYEQYF. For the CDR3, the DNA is TGCAGTGCTACCGGGACTAGCGGTTACGAGCAGTACTTC.

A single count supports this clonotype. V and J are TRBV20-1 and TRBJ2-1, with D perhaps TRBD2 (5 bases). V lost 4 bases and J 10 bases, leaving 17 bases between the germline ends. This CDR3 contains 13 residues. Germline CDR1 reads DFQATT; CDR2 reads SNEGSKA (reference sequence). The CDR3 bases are TGCAGTGCTACAGCGGACGATTACCCAGAGCAGTTCTTC. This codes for CSATADDYPEQFF.

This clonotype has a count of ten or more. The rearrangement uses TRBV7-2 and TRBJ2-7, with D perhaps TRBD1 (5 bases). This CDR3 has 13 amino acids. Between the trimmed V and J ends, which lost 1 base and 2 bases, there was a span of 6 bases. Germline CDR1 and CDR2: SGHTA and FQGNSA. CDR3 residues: CASSLEGTYEQYF. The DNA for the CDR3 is TGTGCCAGCAGCTTAGAGGGGACCTACGAGCAGTACTTC.

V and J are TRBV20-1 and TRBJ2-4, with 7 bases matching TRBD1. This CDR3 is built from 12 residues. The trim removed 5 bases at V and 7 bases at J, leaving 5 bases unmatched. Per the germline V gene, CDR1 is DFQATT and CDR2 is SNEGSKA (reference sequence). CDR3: CSADREINIQYF. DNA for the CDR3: TGCAGTGCTGACAGGGAAATTAACATTCAGTACTTC.

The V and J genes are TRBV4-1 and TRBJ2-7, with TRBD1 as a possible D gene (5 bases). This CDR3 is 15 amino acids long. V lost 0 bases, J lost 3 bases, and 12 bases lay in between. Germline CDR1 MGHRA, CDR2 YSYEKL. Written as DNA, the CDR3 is TGCGCCAGCAGCCAAGATGTTTCAGGGAACTACGAGCAGTACTTC. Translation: CASSQDVSGNYEQYF.

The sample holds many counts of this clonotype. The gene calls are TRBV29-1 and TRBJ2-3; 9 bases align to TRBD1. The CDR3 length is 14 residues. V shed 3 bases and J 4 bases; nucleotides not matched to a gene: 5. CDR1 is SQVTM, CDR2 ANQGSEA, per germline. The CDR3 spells CSVDWDRVSDTQYF. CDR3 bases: TGCAGCGTTGATTGGGACAGGGTATCAGATACGCAGTATTTT.

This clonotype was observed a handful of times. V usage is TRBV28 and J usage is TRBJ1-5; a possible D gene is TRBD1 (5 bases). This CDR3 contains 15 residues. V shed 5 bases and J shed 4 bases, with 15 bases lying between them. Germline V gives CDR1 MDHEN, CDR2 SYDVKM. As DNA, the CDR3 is TGTGCCAGCAGTGTCCCCGGGACGGGGAATCAGCCCCAGCATTTT. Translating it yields CASSVPGTGNQPQHF.

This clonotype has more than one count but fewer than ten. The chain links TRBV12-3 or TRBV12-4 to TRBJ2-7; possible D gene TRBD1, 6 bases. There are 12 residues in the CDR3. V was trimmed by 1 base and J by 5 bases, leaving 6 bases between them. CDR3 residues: CASSLDRDEQYF. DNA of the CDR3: TGTGCCAGCAGTTTAGACAGGGACGAGCAGTACTTC.

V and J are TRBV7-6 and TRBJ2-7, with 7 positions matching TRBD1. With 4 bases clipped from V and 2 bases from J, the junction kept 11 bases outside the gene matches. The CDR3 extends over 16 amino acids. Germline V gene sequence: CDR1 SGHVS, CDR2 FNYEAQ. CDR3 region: CASSYGDSSVPYEQYF. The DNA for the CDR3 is TGTGCCAGCAGCTACGGGGACAGCTCGGTTCCCTACGAGCAGTACTTC.

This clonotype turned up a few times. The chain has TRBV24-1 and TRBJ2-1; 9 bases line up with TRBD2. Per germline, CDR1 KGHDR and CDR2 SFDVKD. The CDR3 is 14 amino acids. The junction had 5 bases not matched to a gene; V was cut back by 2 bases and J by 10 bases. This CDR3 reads CATSDWGLAGEQFF. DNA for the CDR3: TGTGCCACCAGTGATTGGGGACTAGCCGGGGAGCAGTTCTTC.

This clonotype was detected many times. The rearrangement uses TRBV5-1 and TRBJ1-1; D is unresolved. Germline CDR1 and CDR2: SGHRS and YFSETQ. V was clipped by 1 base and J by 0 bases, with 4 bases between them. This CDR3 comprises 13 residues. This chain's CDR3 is CASSLTLNTEAFF. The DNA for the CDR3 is TGCGCCAGCAGCTTGACTCTGAACACTGAAGCTTTCTTT. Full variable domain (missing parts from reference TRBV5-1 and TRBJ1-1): KAGVTQTPRYLIKTRGQQVTLSCSPISGHRSVSWYQQTPGQGLQFLFEYFSETQRNKGNFPGRFSGRQFSNSRSEMNVSTLELGDSALYLCASSLTLNTEAFFGQGTRLTVV.

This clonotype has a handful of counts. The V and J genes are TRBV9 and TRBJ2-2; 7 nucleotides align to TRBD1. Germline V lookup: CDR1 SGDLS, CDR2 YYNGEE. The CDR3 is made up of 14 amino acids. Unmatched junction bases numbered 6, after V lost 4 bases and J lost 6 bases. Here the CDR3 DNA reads TGTGCCAGCAGCCTAGAACAGGGGTCCGGGGAGCTGTTTTTT. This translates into CASSLEQGSGELFF.